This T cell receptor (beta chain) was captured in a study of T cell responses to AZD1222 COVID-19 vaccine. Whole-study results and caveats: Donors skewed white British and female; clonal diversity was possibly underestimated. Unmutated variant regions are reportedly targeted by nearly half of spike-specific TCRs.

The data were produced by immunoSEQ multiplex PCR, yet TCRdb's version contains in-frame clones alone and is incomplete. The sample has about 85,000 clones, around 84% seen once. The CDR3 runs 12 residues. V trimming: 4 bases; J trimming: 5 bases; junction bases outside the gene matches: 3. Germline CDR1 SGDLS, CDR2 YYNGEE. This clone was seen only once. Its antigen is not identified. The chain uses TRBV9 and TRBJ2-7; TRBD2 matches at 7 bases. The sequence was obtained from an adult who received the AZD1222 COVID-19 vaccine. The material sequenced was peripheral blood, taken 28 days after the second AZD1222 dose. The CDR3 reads CASSSAGDEQYF. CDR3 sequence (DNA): TGTGCCAGCAGCTCCGCGGGGGACGAGCAGTACTTC.